The source of this TCR beta chain is a study of blood T cell repertoires in COVID-19 (dated by TCRdb to the early 2020s). Context from the whole study: Collaborator samples came from the United States, Italy and Spain and covered acute and convalescent phases of COVID-19. The material from the prospective study consisted of cDNA or gDNA derived from T cells, B-cell-depleted T cells, or PBMCs. A de-identified subject ID, COVID-19 status, age in years and sex were almost always included in the sample metadata. HLA class I and class II types, where available, came from metadata supplied by the sample provider rather than from assay-based typing. The repertoires were made available in a free public database intended to serve as a resource for research on the immune response to SARS-CoV-2. Samples came from the ongoing ImmuneRACE study (first 160 participants) plus 1,254 subjects from 6 global collaborators. The dataset comprised deeply sampled blood TCRbeta repertoires from subjects exposed to, actively infected with, or recovered from COVID-19. Overall results and qualifications from the work: The quantity of clinical and demographic metadata differed by source and by participant and was supplied without curation.

In its sample, this clone was seen once. No antigen is known for it. Per-base quality was not reported, and no clone a single base away is much larger than it. TCRbeta CDR3 regions were amplified from genomic DNA using the immunoSEQ Assay, a bias-controlled multiplex PCR. The paper's data handling went like this. Nucleated cell counts per sample were estimated from amplification of reference gene primers within the assay. Sequence reads were collapsed and filtered to measure the absolute abundance of every unique TCRbeta CDR3 rearrangement. For each sample, productive Simpson clonality was calculated as the square root of Simpson's diversity index across productive rearrangements. TCRdb limited this immuneACCESS table to in-frame rearrangements with V and J called. A share of clones is missing; checked studies link under half to unresolved V genes, and the rest is unexplained. V and J calls and clone size are copied from that table; D and trimming were computed from the DNA. Recorded for this sample are approximately 250,000 clones; 75% to 90% of them occurred a single time. The ten largest clones add up to approximately 2% of the sample.

The V and J ends are trimmed by 6 bases and 5 bases, leaving 16 bases between them. CDR3 length: 14 amino acids, cysteine to phenylalanine. The CDR3 DNA has 42 bases and is translated from base 1. The germline V gene gives CDR1 as MNHEY and CDR2 as SVGAGI. Whole blood was collected in K2EDTA tubes by collaborating institutions according to the institutions' own protocols. For TCRbeta analysis, collaborators shipped samples as frozen whole blood, isolated PBMCs, or DNA extracted from either of those sample types. The sample consisted of peripheral blood. The rearranged chain carries TRBV6-5 and TRBJ2-5; TRBD1 could be the D gene, as 6 bases match. The clonotype comes from a man aged 30 to 45 with active or convalescent COVID-19. In nucleotides, the sequence is TGTGCCAGCAGGGGGGCCCTCGTGGTGGAGACCCAGTACTTC. Its product reads: CASRGALVVETQYF.